This T cell receptor beta chain was profiled in a study of metastatic and nonmetastatic thyroid tumors. Study at large: Peripheral blood and tumor or nodule samples from malignant and benign thyroid patients were compared. Findings and limits, study-wide: It was reported that TCR beta diversity was significantly higher in malignant thyroid tumors than benign nodules, in blood and tumor.

Among the patients, none had received any treatment before thyroid surgery. Note on this clone: The target antigen is unknown.

Through MiXCR, TCRdb re-clonotyped the PCR reads. The sample records some 15,000 clones, roughly 30% being singletons. Trimming took 5 bases from V and 1 from J; bases not matched to a gene: 4. The CDR3 loop spans 14 amino acids. Sequencing was carried out using tumor tissue. The chain uses TRBV12-3 or TRBV12-4 and TRBJ2-5; 7 bases line up with TRBD2. The receptor was isolated from a female donor with papillary thyroid cancer or a benign thyroid nodule (not recorded which). Some clones in this sample may be carry-over from other donors' samples. DNA for the CDR3: TGTGCCAGCAGTCCCGGGACTACCCAAGAGACCCAGTACTTC. This codes for CASSPGTTQETQYF.